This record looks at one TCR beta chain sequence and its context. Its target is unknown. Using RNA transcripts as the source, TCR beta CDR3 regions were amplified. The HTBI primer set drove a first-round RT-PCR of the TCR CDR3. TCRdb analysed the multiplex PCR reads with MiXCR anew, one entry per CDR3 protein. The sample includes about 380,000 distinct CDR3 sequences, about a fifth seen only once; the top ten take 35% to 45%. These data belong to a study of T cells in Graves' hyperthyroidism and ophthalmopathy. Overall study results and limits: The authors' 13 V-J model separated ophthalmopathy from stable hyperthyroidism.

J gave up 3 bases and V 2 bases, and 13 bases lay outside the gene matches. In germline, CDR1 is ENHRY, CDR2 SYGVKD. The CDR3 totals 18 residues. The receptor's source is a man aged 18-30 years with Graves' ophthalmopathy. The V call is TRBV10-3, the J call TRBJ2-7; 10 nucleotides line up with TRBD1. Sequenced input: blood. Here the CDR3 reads CAISETDGRDRGFYEQYF. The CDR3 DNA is TGTGCCATCAGTGAGACCGACGGCCGGGACAGGGGTTTCTACGAGCAGTACTTC.